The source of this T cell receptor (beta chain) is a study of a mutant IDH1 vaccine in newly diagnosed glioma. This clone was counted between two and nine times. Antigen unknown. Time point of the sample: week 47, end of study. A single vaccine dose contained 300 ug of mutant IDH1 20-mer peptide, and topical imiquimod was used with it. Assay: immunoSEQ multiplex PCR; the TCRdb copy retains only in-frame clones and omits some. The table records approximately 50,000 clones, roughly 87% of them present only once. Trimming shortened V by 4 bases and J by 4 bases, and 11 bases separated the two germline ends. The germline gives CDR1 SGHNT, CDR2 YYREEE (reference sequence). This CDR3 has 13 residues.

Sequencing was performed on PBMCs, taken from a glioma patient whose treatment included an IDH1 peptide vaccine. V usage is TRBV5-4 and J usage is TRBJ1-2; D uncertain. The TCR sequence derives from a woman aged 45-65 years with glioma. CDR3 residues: CASSQEKLYGYTF. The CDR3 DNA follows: TGTGCCAGCAGCCAAGAGAAGCTCTATGGCTACACCTTC.